This TCR beta chain was captured by sequencing in a study of blood T cell repertoires in COVID-19. The CDR3 totals 14 residues. Germline-derived CDR1 and CDR2 are SGHRS and YFSETQ. V was shortened by 3 bases and J by 5 bases, with 15 bases between the two germline ends. This table comes from immunoSEQ multiplex PCR, and its TCRdb copy is limited to in-frame clones, with some not included. The sample lists roughly 500,000 clones; approximately 89% were seen once. The sample taken for sequencing was peripheral blood. V is TRBV5-1 and J is TRBJ2-7; D perhaps matches TRBD2 (6 bases). The TCR was taken from a man aged 18-30 years with COVID-19, enrolled during active disease. The CDR3 DNA follows: TGCGCCAGCAGCTCCATAGAGAGGAGGGACGAGCAGTACTTC. It specifies CASSSIERRDEQYF.